Each of the 4 T cell receptor beta chains below was sequenced from the same sample in a study of cytotoxic CD8 clonotypes in ibrutinib-treated CLL. Repertoires were generated with immunoSEQ multiplex PCR, while TCRdb's copy carries only in-frame clones and drops some. Of around 310,000 clones listed, roughly 85% are singletons. The input for sequencing was PBMCs, taken before ibrutinib treatment. The receptors come from a human donor with chronic lymphocytic leukemia.

This clone has just a few counts. V is TRBV15 and J is TRBJ2-7; 9 bases fit TRBD1. This CDR3 spans 16 amino acids. V lost 2 bases to trimming and J lost 0 bases; unmatched junction nucleotides: 5. CDR1 LNHNV and CDR2 YYDKDF come from the germline V gene (reference sequence). The CDR3 sequence is CATSRSGQGYSYEQYF. In nucleotides, the CDR3 is TGTGCCACCAGCAGATCGGGACAGGGATACTCCTACGAGCAGTACTTC.

This chain uses TRBV18 with TRBJ1-2; TRBD1 matches 7 bases. V dropped 3 bases and J dropped 0; count of bases not matched to a gene: 13. The germline CDR1 and CDR2 sequences are KGHSH and LQKENI. The CDR3 has 18 residues. The CDR3 coding sequence is TGTGCCAGCTCACCTACGAGGGACAGAGCTGTATCTAACTATGGCTACACCTTC. This encodes CASSPTRDRAVSNYGYTF.

This sequence joins TRBV6-5 and TRBJ2-7, with TRBD2 matching 12 bases. The V gene end was trimmed by 3 bases and the J gene end by 6 bases; junction bases not matched to a gene: 9. Germline CDR1 MNHEY, CDR2 SVGAGI. The CDR3 consists of 16 residues. The CDR3 nucleotides are TGTGCCAGCAGTTATGCGGGTTCTAGCGGGGGGGGCGAGCAGTACTTC. Its translation is CASSYAGSSGGGEQYF.

This clone was detected a few times. The chain recombines TRBV7-8 with TRBJ1-1, with 7 bases aligning to TRBD1. This CDR3 region has 15 residues. V lost 1 base to trimming and J lost 2 bases; unmatched junction nucleotides: 4. CDR1 and CDR2 (germline): SGHVS, FQNEAQ. The CDR3 here is CASSLGGQVNTEAFF. CDR3 DNA: TGTGCCAGCAGCTTAGGCGGACAGGTTAACACTGAAGCTTTCTTT. Full variable domain (remainder filled in from reference TRBV7-8 and TRBJ1-1): GAGVSQSPRYKVAKRGQDVALRCDPISGHVSLFWYQQALGQGPEFLTYFQNEAQLDKSGLPSDRFFAERPEGSVSTLKIQRTQQEDSAVYLCASSLGGQVNTEAFFGQGTRLTVV.